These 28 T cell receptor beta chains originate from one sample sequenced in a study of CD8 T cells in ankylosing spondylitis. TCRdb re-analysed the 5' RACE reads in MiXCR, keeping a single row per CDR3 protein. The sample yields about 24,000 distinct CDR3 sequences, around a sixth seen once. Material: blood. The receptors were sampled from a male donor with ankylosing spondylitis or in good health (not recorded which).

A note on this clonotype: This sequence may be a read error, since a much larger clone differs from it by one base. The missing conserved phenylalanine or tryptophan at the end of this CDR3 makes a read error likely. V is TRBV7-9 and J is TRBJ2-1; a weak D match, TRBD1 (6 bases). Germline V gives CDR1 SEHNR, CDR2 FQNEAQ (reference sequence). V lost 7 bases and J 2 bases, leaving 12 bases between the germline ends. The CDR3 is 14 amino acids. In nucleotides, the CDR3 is TGTGCCAGCAACCAGGACAGCCCCTACAATGAGCAGTTCCTC. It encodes CASNQDSPYNEQFL.

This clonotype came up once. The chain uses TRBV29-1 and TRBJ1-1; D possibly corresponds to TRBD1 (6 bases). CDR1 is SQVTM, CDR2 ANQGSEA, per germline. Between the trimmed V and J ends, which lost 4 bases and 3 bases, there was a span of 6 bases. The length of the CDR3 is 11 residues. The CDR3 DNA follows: TGCAGCGTTGGACAGGACACTGAAGCTTTCTTT. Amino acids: CSVGQDTEAFF. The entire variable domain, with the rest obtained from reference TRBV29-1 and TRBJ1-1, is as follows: SAVISQKPSRDICQRGTSLTIQCQVDSQVTMMFWYRQQPGQSLTLIATANQGSEATYESGFVIDKFPISRPNLTFSTLTVSNMSPEDSSIYLCSVGQDTEAFFGQGTRLTVV.

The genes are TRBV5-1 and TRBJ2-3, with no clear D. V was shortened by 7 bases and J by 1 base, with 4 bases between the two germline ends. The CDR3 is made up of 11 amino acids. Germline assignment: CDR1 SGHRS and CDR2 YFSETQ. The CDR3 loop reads CASGRTDTQYF. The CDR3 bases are TGCGCCAGCGGCCGCACAGATACGCAGTATTTT.

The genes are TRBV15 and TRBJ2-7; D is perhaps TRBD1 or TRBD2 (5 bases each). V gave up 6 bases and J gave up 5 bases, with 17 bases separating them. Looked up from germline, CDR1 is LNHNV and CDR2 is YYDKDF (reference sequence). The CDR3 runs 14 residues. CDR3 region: CATSLLVGVHEQYF. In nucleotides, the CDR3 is TGTGCCACCAGTCTACTAGTGGGGGTCCACGAGCAGTACTTC.

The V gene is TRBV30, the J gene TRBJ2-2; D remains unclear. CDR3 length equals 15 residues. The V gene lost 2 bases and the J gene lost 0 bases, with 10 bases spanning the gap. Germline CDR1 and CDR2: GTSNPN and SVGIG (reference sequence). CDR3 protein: CAWSSGQSNTGELFF. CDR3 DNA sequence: TGTGCCTGGAGTTCGGGTCAGTCGAACACCGGGGAGCTGTTTTTT. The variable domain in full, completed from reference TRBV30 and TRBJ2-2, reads SQTIHQWPATLVQPVGSPLSLECTVEGTSNPNLYWYRQAAGRGLQLLFYSVGIGQISSEVPQNLSASRPQDRQFILSSKKLLLSDSGFYLCAWSSGQSNTGELFFGEGSRLTVL.

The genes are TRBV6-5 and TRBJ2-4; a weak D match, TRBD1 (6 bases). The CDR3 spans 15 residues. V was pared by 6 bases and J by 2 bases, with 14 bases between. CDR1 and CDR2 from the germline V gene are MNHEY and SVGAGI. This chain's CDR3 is CASSRGQGTKNIQYF. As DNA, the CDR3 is TGTGCCAGCAGCCGGGGCCAGGGGACCAAAAACATTCAGTACTTC.

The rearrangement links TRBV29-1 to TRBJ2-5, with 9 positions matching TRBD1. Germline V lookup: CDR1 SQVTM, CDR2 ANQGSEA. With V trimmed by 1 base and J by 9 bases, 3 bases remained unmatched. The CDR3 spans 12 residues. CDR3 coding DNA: TGCAGCGTTGAAGGGGACAGGGTATCCCAGTACTTC. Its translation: CSVEGDRVSQYF. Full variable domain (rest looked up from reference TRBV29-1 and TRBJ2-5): SAVISQKPSRDICQRGTSLTIQCQVDSQVTMMFWYRQQPGQSLTLIATANQGSEATYESGFVIDKFPISRPNLTFSTLTVSNMSPEDSSIYLCSVEGDRVSQYFGPGTRLLVL.

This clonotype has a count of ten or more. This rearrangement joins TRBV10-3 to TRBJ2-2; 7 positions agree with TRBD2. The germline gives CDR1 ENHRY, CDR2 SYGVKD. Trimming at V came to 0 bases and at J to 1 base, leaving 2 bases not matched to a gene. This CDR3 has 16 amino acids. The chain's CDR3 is CAISESPSGNTGELFF. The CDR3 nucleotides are TGTGCCATCAGTGAGTCGCCTAGCGGGAACACCGGGGAGCTGTTTTTT.

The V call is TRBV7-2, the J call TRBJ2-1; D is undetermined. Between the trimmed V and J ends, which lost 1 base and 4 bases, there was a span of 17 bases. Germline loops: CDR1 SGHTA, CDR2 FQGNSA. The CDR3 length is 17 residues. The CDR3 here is CASSLEKAVQIYNEQFF. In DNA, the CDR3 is TGTGCCAGCAGCTTAGAGAAGGCAGTCCAGATATACAATGAGCAGTTCTTC.

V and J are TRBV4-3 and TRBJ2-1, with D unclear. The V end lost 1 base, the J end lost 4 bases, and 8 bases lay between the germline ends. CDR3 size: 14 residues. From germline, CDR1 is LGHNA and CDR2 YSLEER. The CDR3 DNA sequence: TGCGCCAGCAGCCAAGTACAGCCATACAATGAGCAGTTCTTC. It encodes CASSQVQPYNEQFF.

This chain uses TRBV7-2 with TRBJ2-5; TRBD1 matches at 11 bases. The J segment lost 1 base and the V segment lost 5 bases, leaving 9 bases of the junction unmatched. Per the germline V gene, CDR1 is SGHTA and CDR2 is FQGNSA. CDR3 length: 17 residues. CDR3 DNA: TGTGCCAGCAGCCTTCCGGGACAGGGGGTACCCCAAGAGACCCAGTACTTC. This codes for CASSLPGQGVPQETQYF.

The CDR3 region has the DNA TGTGCCAGCAGCCAACGGGGACTAGCGGATTACAATGAGCAGTTCTTC. The encoded protein is CASSQRGLADYNEQFF. The chain links TRBV9 to TRBJ2-1, with 11 bases fitting TRBD2. Germline values: CDR1 SGDLS, CDR2 YYNGEE. The CDR3 loop spans 16 amino acids. J gave up 4 bases and V 4 bases, and 7 bases lay outside the gene matches.

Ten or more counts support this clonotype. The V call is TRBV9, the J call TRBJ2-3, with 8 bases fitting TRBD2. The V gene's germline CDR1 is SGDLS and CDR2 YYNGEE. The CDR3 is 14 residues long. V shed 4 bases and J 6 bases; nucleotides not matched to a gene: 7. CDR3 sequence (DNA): TGTGCCAGCAGCCCTAGCGGGCAGATCGATACGCAGTATTTT. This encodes CASSPSGQIDTQYF.

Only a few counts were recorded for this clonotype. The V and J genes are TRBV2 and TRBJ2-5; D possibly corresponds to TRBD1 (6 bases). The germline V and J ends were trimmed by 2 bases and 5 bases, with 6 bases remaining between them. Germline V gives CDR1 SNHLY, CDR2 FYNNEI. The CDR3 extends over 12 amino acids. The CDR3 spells CASSEQGETQYF. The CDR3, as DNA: TGTGCCAGCAGTGAACAGGGGGAGACCCAGTACTTC.

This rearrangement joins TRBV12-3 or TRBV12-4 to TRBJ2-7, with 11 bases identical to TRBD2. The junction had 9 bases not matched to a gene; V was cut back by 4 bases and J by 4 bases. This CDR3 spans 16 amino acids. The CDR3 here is CASSSLLAGGPYEQYF. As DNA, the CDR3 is TGTGCCAGCAGTTCCCTATTAGCGGGAGGGCCTTACGAGCAGTACTTC.

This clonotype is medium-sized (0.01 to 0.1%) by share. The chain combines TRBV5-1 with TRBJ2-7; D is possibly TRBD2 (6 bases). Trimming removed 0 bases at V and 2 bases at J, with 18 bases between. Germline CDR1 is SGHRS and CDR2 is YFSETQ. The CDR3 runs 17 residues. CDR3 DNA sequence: TGCGCCAGCAGCTTGGAGTGGAGGGGTGTTGGAACCTACGAGCAGTACTTC. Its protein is CASSLEWRGVGTYEQYF.

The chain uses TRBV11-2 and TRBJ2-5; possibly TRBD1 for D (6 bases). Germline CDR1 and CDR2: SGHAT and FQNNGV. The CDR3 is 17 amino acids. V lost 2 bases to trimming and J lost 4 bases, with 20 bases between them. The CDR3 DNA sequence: TGTGCCAGCAGCTTATCTCACGGGCAGGGGAGCGGAGAGACCCAGTACTTC. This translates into CASSLSHGQGSGETQYF.

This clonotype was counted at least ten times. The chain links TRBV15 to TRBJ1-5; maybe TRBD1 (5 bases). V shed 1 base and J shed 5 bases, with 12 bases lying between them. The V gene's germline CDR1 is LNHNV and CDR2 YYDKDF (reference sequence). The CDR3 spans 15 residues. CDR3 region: CATSRAWGRDQPQHF. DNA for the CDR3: TGTGCCACCAGCAGAGCATGGGGCCGCGATCAGCCCCAGCATTTT.

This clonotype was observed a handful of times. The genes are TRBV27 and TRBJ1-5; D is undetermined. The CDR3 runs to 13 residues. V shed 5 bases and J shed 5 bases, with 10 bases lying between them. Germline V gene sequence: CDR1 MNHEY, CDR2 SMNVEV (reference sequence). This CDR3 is CASSKGKDQPQHF. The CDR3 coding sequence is TGTGCCAGCAGTAAGGGCAAGGATCAGCCCCAGCATTTT.

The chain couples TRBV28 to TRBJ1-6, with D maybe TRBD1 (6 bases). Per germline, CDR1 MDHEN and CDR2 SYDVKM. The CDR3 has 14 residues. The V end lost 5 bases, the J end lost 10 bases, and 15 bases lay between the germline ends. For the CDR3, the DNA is TGTGCCAGCAGTCCGAACAGGGTGTGGTCACCCCTCCACTTT. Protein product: CASSPNRVWSPLHF.

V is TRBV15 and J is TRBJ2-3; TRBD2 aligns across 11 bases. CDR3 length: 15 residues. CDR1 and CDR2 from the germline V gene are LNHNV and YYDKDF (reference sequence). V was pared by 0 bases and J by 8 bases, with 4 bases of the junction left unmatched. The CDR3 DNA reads TGTGCCACCAGCAGAGACCCACTAGCGGGAGTTACGCAGTATTTT. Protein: CATSRDPLAGVTQYF.

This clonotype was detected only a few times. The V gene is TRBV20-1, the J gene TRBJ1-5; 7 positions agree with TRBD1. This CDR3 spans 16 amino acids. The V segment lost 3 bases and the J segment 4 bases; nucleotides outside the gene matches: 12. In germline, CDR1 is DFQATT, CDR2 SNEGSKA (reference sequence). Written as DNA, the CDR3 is TGCAGTGCTAGCCCGATTACAGGGGATGAAAATCAGCCCCAGCATTTT. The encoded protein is CSASPITGDENQPQHF.

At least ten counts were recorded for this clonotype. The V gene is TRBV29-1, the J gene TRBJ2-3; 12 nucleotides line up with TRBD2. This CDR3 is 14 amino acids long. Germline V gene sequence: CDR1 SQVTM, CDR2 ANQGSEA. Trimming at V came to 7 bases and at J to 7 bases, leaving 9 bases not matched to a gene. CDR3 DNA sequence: TGCAGCGGCCGCCGGACTAGCGGGGCAAATACGCAGTATTTT. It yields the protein CSGRRTSGANTQYF.

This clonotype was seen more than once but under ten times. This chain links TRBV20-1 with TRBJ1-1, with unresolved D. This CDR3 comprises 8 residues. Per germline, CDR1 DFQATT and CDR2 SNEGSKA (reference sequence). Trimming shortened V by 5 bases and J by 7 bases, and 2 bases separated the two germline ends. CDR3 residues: CSAGEAFF. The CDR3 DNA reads TGCAGTGCTGGTGAAGCTTTCTTT.

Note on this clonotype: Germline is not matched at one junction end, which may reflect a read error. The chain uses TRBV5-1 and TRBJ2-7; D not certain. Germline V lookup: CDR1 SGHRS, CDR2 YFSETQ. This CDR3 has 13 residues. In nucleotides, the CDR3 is TGCGTCAGCAGCTTGACCAGTACCTACGAGCAGTACTTC. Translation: CVSSLTSTYEQYF.

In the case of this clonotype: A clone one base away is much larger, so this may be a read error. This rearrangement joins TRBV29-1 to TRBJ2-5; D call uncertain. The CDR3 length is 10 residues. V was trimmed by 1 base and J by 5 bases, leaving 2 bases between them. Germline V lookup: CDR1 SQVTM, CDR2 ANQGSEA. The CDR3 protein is CSVEAETQYF. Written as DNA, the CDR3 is TGCAGCGTTGAAGCTGAGACCCAGTACTTC.

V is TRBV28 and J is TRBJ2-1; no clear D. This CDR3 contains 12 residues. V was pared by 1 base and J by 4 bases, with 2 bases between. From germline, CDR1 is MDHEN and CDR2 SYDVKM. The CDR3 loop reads CASSLYYNEQFF. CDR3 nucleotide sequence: TGTGCCAGCAGTTTATATTACAATGAGCAGTTCTTC.

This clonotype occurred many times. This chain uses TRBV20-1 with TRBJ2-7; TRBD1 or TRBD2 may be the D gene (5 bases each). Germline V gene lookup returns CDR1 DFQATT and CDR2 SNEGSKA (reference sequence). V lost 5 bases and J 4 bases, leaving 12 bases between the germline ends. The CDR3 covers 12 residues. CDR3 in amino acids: CSARDLKYEQYF. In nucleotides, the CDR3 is TGCAGTGCTCGGGACCTGAAGTACGAGCAGTACTTC.